The present TCR beta chain was sequenced within a study of T cells after posttransplantation cyclophosphamide. Remarks on this clone: Its antigen is not identified.

Study observations and caveats: Later post-transplant blood repertoires were often dominated by donor CD8+ memory clones. Recipient CMV seropositivity and CMV reactivation strongly tracked TRB clonality. Skin or GI-infiltrating T cells shared few TRB sequences with blood.

This table comes from immunoSEQ multiplex PCR, and its TCRdb copy is limited to in-frame clones, with some not included. The table shows 20,000 to 25,000 clones, with approximately 92% occurring only once. Control samples came 1 year after myeloablative marrow transplants with methotrexate plus calcineurin inhibitor. CDR3 length equals 11 residues. The V and J ends lost 7 bases and 6 bases respectively, with 11 bases between them. CDR1 is DFQATT and CDR2 is SNEGSKA in the germline V gene (reference sequence). This sequence originates from a female patient in her 30s who received an allogeneic stem cell transplant from an unrelated donor, was CMV-positive, and had acute and chronic GVHD. Some of these T cells may belong to the graft donor. The rearrangement joins TRBV20-1 to TRBJ2-3, with D perhaps matching TRBD1 (6 bases). The sample consisted of PBMCs, taken 359 days after allogeneic stem cell transplant with calcineurin inhibitor and methotrexate. CDR3: CSVWGRDTQYF. In nucleotides, the CDR3 is TGCAGTGTTTGGGGGCGTGATACGCAGTATTTT.